This is a list of T cell receptor beta chains from one sample in a study of blood T cell repertoires in COVID-19. This table comes from immunoSEQ multiplex PCR, and its TCRdb copy is limited to in-frame clones, with some not included. The sample includes about 170,000 clones, less than 90% of them seen just once. The material sequenced was peripheral blood. These receptors originate from a woman aged 55-70 years with COVID-19, enrolled during active disease. Each CDR3 is given with its conserved first and last residue.

j_gene: TRBJ2-5
v_gene: TRBV4-3
CDR3aa: CASSRSSRGETQYF

j_gene: TRBJ2-3
v_gene: TRBV7-8
CDR3aa: CASSLRRLGSDTQYF

j_gene: TRBJ1-5
v_gene: TRBV14
CDR3aa: CASSPAGTGLNQPQHF

j_gene: TRBJ1-2
v_gene: TRBV5-4
CDR3aa: CASSSQGANYGYTF

j_gene: TRBJ2-7
v_gene: TRBV18
CDR3aa: CASSPGQDRQYF

j_gene: TRBJ2-7
v_gene: TRBV4-3
CDR3aa: CASSQDDRESYEQYF

j_gene: TRBJ2-2
v_gene: TRBV11-3
CDR3aa: CASSVRNTGELFF

j_gene: TRBJ2-4
v_gene: TRBV11-3
CDR3aa: CASSPGQGVAKNIQYF

j_gene: TRBJ2-2
v_gene: TRBV27
CDR3aa: CASSLTSWSGELFF

j_gene: TRBJ2-2
v_gene: TRBV7-8
CDR3aa: CASSSTGELFF

j_gene: TRBJ2-1
v_gene: TRBV6-2/TRBV6-3
CDR3aa: CASSSTRIHNEQFF

j_gene: TRBJ2-7
v_gene: TRBV2
CDR3aa: CASSDKQGIYEQYF

j_gene: TRBJ2-1
v_gene: TRBV5-1
CDR3aa: CASSRGYNEQFF

j_gene: TRBJ1-1
v_gene: TRBV28
CDR3aa: CASNFPGPNTEAFF

j_gene: TRBJ2-1
v_gene: TRBV29-1
CDR3aa: CSVEGAGNEQFF

j_gene: TRBJ1-5
v_gene: TRBV24-1
CDR3aa: CATSDPGQGGNQPQHF

j_gene: TRBJ1-6
v_gene: TRBV6-5
CDR3aa: CATSRGNNSPLHF

j_gene: TRBJ2-1
v_gene: TRBV9
CDR3aa: CASRTGTGGEQFF

j_gene: TRBJ1-2
v_gene: TRBV7-2
CDR3aa: CASSRQQGLRGGYTF

j_gene: TRBJ2-7
v_gene: TRBV6-5
CDR3aa: CASSPGFGGEQYF

j_gene: TRBJ1-4
v_gene: TRBV27
CDR3aa: CASSQSRGLGEKLFF

j_gene: TRBJ2-7
v_gene: TRBV15
CDR3aa: CATSRPPDRGTRLYF

j_gene: TRBJ1-1
v_gene: TRBV11-3
CDR3aa: CASSLSPTGGTEAFF

j_gene: TRBJ2-6
v_gene: TRBV5-8
CDR3aa: CASSLGQGFGANVLTF

j_gene: TRBJ2-5
v_gene: TRBV3-1/TRBV3-2
CDR3aa: CASSQGTVGRETQYF

j_gene: TRBJ2-2
v_gene: TRBV6-5
CDR3aa: CASTLQGPGELFF